The 15 T cell receptor beta chains below were found in one sample sequenced in a study of T-cell reconstitution after alpha-beta-depleted transplantation in children. TCRbeta library preparation incorporated unique molecular identifiers. TCRdb used MiXCR to reprocess the PCR reads, holding one entry per CDR3 protein. The sample carries around 680,000 distinct CDR3 sequences, around 16% recorded once. This specimen was PBMCs from the stem cell graft donor, taken from the stem cell graft. The receptor source for this set is a human donor who donated a stem cell graft to a child with acute myeloid leukemia.

This clonotype was seen at least ten times. The genes are TRBV12-3 or TRBV12-4 and TRBJ2-1, with D unresolved. V was cut by 3 bases and J by 8 bases, with 11 bases left in between. This CDR3 is built from 13 residues. The CDR3 loop is CASSFLGNHEQFF. The CDR3 DNA follows: TGTGCCAGCAGTTTCCTAGGGAACCATGAGCAGTTCTTC.

This clonotype occurred many times. The chain joins TRBV29-1 to TRBJ1-4, with D hard to call. The germline V gene encodes CDR1 SQVTM and CDR2 ANQGSEA. The CDR3 covers 12 residues. The CDR3 sequence is CAQRARGEKLFF. As DNA, the CDR3 is TGCGCCCAGCGGGCTAGAGGGGAAAAACTGTTTTTT.

This clonotype appeared a few times. The V gene is TRBV6-5, the J gene TRBJ1-2; D is ambiguous. The germline gives CDR1 MNHEY, CDR2 SVGAGI. This CDR3 is 12 amino acids long. V dropped 7 bases and J dropped 1 base, with 7 bases sitting between them. CDR3 bases: TGTGCCAGCAAGGATCGTAACTATGGCTACACCTTC. Translating gives CASKDRNYGYTF.

In this sample, this clonotype turned up many times. The V call is TRBV20-1, the J call TRBJ2-7, with 8 bases aligning to TRBD1. The CDR3 has 13 residues. V shed 6 bases and J 4 bases; nucleotides not matched to a gene: 8. Germline V CDR1 and CDR2: DFQATT, SNEGSKA (reference sequence). CDR3 protein: CSAPGQGRYEQYF. The CDR3 coding sequence is TGCAGTGCCCCAGGACAGGGCAGATACGAGCAGTACTTC.

In this sample, this clonotype turned up many times. The chain links TRBV24-1 to TRBJ2-3, with D unresolved. Germline lookup yields CDR1 KGHDR and CDR2 SFDVKD. Trimming left V 4 bases short and J 2 bases short, with 18 bases between. The CDR3 extends over 17 amino acids. This chain's CDR3 is CATSDRTSGRNTDTQYF. The CDR3, as DNA: TGTGCCACCAGTGACCGTACCTCCGGGCGGAACACAGATACGCAGTATTTT.

This clonotype has a handful of counts. V gene TRBV20-1 combines with J gene TRBJ2-3; D is perhaps TRBD2 (5 bases). Germline V CDR1 and CDR2: DFQATT, SNEGSKA (reference sequence). Deletions cut 2 bases from V and 2 bases from J, with 8 bases between. CDR3 size: 13 residues. The CDR3 here is CSARWRATDTQYF. The CDR3 DNA reads as TGCAGTGCTAGATGGCGGGCCACAGATACGCAGTATTTT.

This clonotype was seen a few times. The gene calls are TRBV5-5 and TRBJ1-5; no clear D gene. CDR1 and CDR2 from the germline V gene are SGHKS and YYEKEE (reference sequence). Trimming pared 4 bases from V and 5 bases from J, leaving 13 bases between. The CDR3 contains 14 residues. CDR3 sequence: CASSQLVGDQPQHF. CDR3 sequence (DNA): TGTGCCAGCAGCCAACTGGTGGGAGATCAGCCCCAGCATTTT.

A note on this clonotype: This may stem from a read error, because a much larger clone lies one nucleotide away. The chain combines TRBV20-1 with TRBJ1-5; D not certain. The CDR3 is made up of 13 amino acids. V was shortened by 7 bases and J by 6 bases, with 16 bases between the two germline ends. CDR1 is DFQATT, CDR2 SNEGSKA, per germline (reference sequence). The CDR3 region is CSVRRSEGQPQHF. CDR3 DNA: TGCAGTGTAAGAAGATCAGAGGGTCAGCCCCAGCATTTT.

This chain uses TRBV6-1 with TRBJ2-5; D perhaps matches TRBD2 (6 bases). Germline lookup yields CDR1 MNHNS and CDR2 SASEGT. Trimming took 6 bases from V and 4 from J, leaving 12 bases between them. This CDR3 spans 13 amino acids. As DNA, the CDR3 is TGTGCCAGCAGGGTTGCGGGGCGAGAGACCCAGTACTTC. This translates into CASRVAGRETQYF.

This chain uses TRBV7-9 with TRBJ2-1; no clear D gene. The germline V and J ends were trimmed by 1 base and 8 bases, with 12 bases remaining between them. The CDR3 extends over 14 amino acids. CDR1 is SEHNR and CDR2 is FQNEAQ in the germline V gene (reference sequence). The DNA for the CDR3 is TGTGCCAGCAGCTTAGGGCGGATGATCGATGAGCAGTTCTTC. Its protein product is CASSLGRMIDEQFF.

The V call is TRBV7-9, the J call TRBJ2-5, with D possibly matching TRBD2 (5 bases). V lost 4 bases and J 1 base, leaving 13 bases between the germline ends. Germline V CDR1 and CDR2: SEHNR, FQNEAQ (reference sequence). This CDR3 comprises 15 residues. DNA of the CDR3: TGTGCCAGCAGCTCCCGTTCGGAGGTCCAAGAGACCCAGTACTTC. It codes for CASSSRSEVQETQYF.

Comments on this clonotype: Germline and junction disagree at one end, which may indicate a read error. The V and J genes are TRBV7-8 and TRBJ1-2, with unresolved D. The germline CDR1 and CDR2 sequences are SGHVS and FQNEAQ. This CDR3 spans 14 amino acids. CDR3 coding DNA: TGTGCCAGCTGCTTAGCGCATCCGGGTGGTGGCTACACCTTC. It yields the protein CASCLAHPGGGYTF.

The CDR3: CASSSAHSYEQYF. CDR3 nucleotide sequence: TGTGCCAGCAGCTCCGCGCATTCCTACGAGCAGTACTTC. The chain has TRBV7-2 and TRBJ2-7; D gene uncertain. The CDR3 covers 13 residues. CDR1 is SGHTA, CDR2 FQGNSA, per germline. V gave up 4 bases and J gave up 1 base, with 8 bases separating them.

V is TRBV11-2 and J is TRBJ2-7; D may correspond to TRBD1 or TRBD2 (5 bases each). V dropped 5 bases and J dropped 9 bases, with 11 bases sitting between them. The germline gives CDR1 SGHAT, CDR2 FQNNGV. This CDR3 contains 11 residues. DNA for the CDR3: TGTGCCAGCAGCACCGGGACCGGGCAGTACGTC. Its protein product is CASSTGTGQYV.

This clonotype showed up many times. The chain joins TRBV6-1 to TRBJ1-5; no firm D call. CDR1 is MNHNS and CDR2 is SASEGT in the germline V gene. This CDR3 has 15 amino acids. Trimming left V 5 bases short and J 7 bases short, with 18 bases between. The CDR3, as DNA: TGTGCCAGCAGTAGTTACTCTGGGGAAAGGCAGCCCCAGCATTTT. This sequence encodes CASSSYSGERQPQHF.